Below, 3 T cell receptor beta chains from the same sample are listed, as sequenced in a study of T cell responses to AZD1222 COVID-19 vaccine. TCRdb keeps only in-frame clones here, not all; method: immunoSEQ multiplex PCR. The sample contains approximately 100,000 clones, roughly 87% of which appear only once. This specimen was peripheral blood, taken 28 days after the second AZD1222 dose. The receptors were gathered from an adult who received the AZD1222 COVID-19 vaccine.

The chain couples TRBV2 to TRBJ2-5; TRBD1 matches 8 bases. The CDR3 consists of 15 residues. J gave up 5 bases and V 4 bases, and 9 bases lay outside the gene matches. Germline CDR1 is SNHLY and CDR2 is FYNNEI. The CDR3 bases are TGTGCCAGCAGTGCTGACAGGGGCTTGAGGGAGACCCAGTACTTC. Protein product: CASSADRGLRETQYF.

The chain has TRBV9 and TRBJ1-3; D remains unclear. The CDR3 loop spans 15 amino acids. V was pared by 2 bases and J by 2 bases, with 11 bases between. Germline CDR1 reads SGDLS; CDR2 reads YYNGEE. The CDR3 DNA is TGTGCCAGCAGCGTGTCAGGTTTGGCTGGAAACACCATATATTTT. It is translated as CASSVSGLAGNTIYF.

The DNA of the CDR3 is TGTGCCACCAGCAGAGCCATTGGCTCTGGAAACACCATATATTTT. Protein: CATSRAIGSGNTIYF. J is TRBJ1-3 and V is TRBV15; D uncertain. CDR1 LNHNV and CDR2 YYDKDF come from the germline V gene (reference sequence). V lost 1 base, J lost 0 bases, and 7 bases lay in between. The CDR3 contains 15 residues.